One sample yielded the 15 T cell receptor beta chains listed below, sequenced in a study of shared clonotypes between healthy human individuals. In the naive CD8 group, cells lacked CD45RO and were positively selected for CCR7, so terminally differentiated effector memory CD45RA+ cells were left out. Assay: immunoSEQ multiplex PCR; the TCRdb copy retains only in-frame clones and omits some. There are about 2.1 million clones in the sample; 90% to 95% occur only once, and over 1.5% lies in the top ten. Material: naive CD8+ T cells from PBMCs. These receptor sequences come from a man aged 18 to 30 in good health. Some clones in this sample may be carry-over from other donors' samples.

J is TRBJ1-1 and V is TRBV7-9, with no clear D. Germline V lookup: CDR1 SEHNR, CDR2 FQNEAQ (reference sequence). The CDR3 sequence is 16 residues long. V was shortened by 2 bases and J by 4 bases, with 17 bases between the two germline ends. The CDR3 is CASSLSGLTAATEAFF. The CDR3 DNA follows: TGTGCCAGCAGCTTATCTGGACTTACCGCGGCCACTGAAGCTTTCTTT.

This clone was counted between two and nine times. Distinct nucleotide sequences in the sample also encode this CDR3. The V call is TRBV5-6, the J call TRBJ1-5, with 8 bases fitting TRBD1. CDR3 size: 15 residues. Germline V lookup: CDR1 SGHDT, CDR2 YYEEEE. V lost 4 bases to trimming and J lost 3 bases; unmatched junction nucleotides: 6. CDR3 bases: TGTGCCAGCAGCCTAGGACAGGGACCCAATCAGCCCCAGCATTTT. Translating gives CASSLGQGPNQPQHF.

The chain carries TRBV7-8 and TRBJ2-1, with 16 bases that match TRBD2. V lost 4 bases, J lost 6 bases, and 6 bases stayed unmatched. The CDR3 totals 17 residues. CDR1 SGHVS and CDR2 FQNEAQ come from the germline V gene. The CDR3 loop reads CASSSGLAGGPGNEQFF. DNA of the CDR3: TGTGCCAGCAGCTCGGGACTAGCGGGAGGGCCGGGCAATGAGCAGTTCTTC.

This clone occurred once. This chain uses TRBV6-6 with TRBJ2-7, with no clear D. V shed 4 bases and J shed 4 bases, with 8 bases lying between them. From germline, CDR1 is MNHNY and CDR2 SVGAGI (reference sequence). This CDR3 is 12 amino acids long. CDR3 region: CASSWSGYEQYF. The CDR3 nucleotides read TGTGCCAGCAGTTGGTCTGGGTACGAGCAGTACTTC.

The gene calls are TRBV28 and TRBJ1-2, with 7 bases identical to TRBD1. The CDR3 runs 14 residues. The trim removed 6 bases at V and 0 bases at J, leaving 4 bases unmatched. Germline CDR1 and CDR2: MDHEN and SYDVKM. The CDR3 sequence: CASRRQGSNYGYTF. As DNA, the CDR3 is TGTGCCAGCAGGCGACAGGGATCTAACTATGGCTACACCTTC.

In this sample, this clone turned up a few times. The V call is TRBV28, the J call TRBJ1-5; D uncertain. The CDR3 is 15 amino acids. In germline, CDR1 is MDHEN, CDR2 SYDVKM. The V end was cut by 5 bases, the J end by 3 bases, with 14 bases between. The CDR3 loop is CASSPLDSFNQPQHF. As DNA, the CDR3 is TGTGCCAGCAGTCCTCTGGACTCCTTCAATCAGCCCCAGCATTTT.

V usage is TRBV28 and J usage is TRBJ1-2; possible D gene TRBD1, 6 bases. Germline V CDR1 and CDR2: MDHEN, SYDVKM. V was shortened by 6 bases and J by 4 bases, with 15 bases between the two germline ends. The CDR3 is made up of 14 amino acids. CDR3 protein: CASRGHPDGYGYTF. CDR3 nucleotides: TGTGCCAGCAGGGGACACCCGGACGGCTATGGCTACACCTTC.

The chain has TRBV2 and TRBJ1-2, with D possibly TRBD1 on 5 matching bases. Per germline, CDR1 SNHLY and CDR2 FYNNEI. Trimming shortened V by 7 bases and J by 3 bases, and 18 bases separated the two germline ends. The CDR3 loop spans 15 amino acids. The CDR3 spells CASTQRGEGDYGYTF. CDR3 in DNA: TGTGCCAGCACCCAGCGAGGGGAGGGTGACTATGGCTACACCTTC. Full variable domain (missing parts from reference TRBV2 and TRBJ1-2): EPEVTQTPSHQVTQMGQEVILRCVPISNHLYFYWYRQILGQKVEFLVSFYNNEISEKSEIFDDQFSVERPDGSNFTLKIRSTKLEDSAMYFCASTQRGEGDYGYTFGSGTRLTVV.

The gene calls are TRBV2 and TRBJ2-1; 7 bases agree with TRBD2. There are 16 residues in the CDR3. Germline CDR1 is SNHLY and CDR2 is FYNNEI. The V gene end was trimmed by 6 bases and the J gene end by 8 bases; junction bases not matched to a gene: 16. The CDR3 spells CASSEHRDYLRHEQFF. The CDR3 DNA reads TGTGCCAGCAGCGAACACCGGGACTACCTTAGGCATGAGCAGTTCTTC.

This clone was counted once. The chain is built from TRBV19 and TRBJ1-5, with D perhaps TRBD1 (5 bases). The CDR3 consists of 15 residues. The germline gives CDR1 LNHDA, CDR2 SQIVND (reference sequence). Trimming took 3 bases from V and 3 from J, leaving 12 bases between them. CDR3 in DNA: TGTGCCAGTAGTATCGTGGGCAGGGCCAATCAGCCCCAGCATTTT. It specifies CASSIVGRANQPQHF.

J is TRBJ2-1 and V is TRBV11-2, with 13 positions matching TRBD2. This CDR3 is 19 amino acids long. J gave up 10 bases and V 4 bases, and 19 bases lay outside the gene matches. Germline V gene sequence: CDR1 SGHAT, CDR2 FQNNGV. The CDR3 sequence is CASSSPTHGTSGTTTEQFF. The CDR3 DNA reads TGTGCCAGCAGCTCGCCAACCCACGGGACTAGCGGGACCACGACGGAGCAGTTCTTC.

The CDR3 region is CASSSPRVSGTLPNQNIQYF. In DNA, the CDR3 is TGTGCCAGCAGCTCTCCTCGAGTTAGCGGGACTCTACCAAATCAAAACATTCAGTACTTC. This chain links TRBV7-8 with TRBJ2-4; 8 bases are a match to TRBD2. V shed 4 bases and J 5 bases; nucleotides not matched to a gene: 22. The CDR3 loop spans 20 amino acids. Germline-derived CDR1 and CDR2 are SGHVS and FQNEAQ.

The CDR3 nucleotides are TGTGCCAGCAGCCAAGATGGCTGGGGAGGCGGGATAGCTTACGAGCAGTACTTC. Protein: CASSQDGWGGGIAYEQYF. V is TRBV14 and J is TRBJ2-7, with D possibly matching TRBD2 (6 bases). The germline V gene has CDR1 SGHDN and CDR2 FVKESK. V was trimmed by 0 bases and J by 4 bases, leaving 22 bases between them. There are 18 residues in the CDR3.

CDR3: CASGPTGELFF. The CDR3, as DNA: TGTGCCAGCGGCCCCACCGGGGAGCTGTTTTTT. This chain connects TRBV9 to TRBJ2-2; D is ambiguous. The germline V and J ends were trimmed by 7 bases and 4 bases, with 5 bases remaining between them. This CDR3 has 11 residues. CDR1 is SGDLS, CDR2 YYNGEE, per germline. Combining the CDR3 with reference TRBV9 and TRBJ2-2 gives the whole variable domain DSGVTQTPKHLITATGQRVTLRCSPRSGDLSVYWYQQSLDQGLQFLIQYYNGEERAKGNILERFSAQQFPDLHSELNLSSLELGDSALYFCASGPTGELFFGEGSRLTVL.

The V and J genes are TRBV28 and TRBJ1-1; D unresolved. The germline CDR1 and CDR2 sequences are MDHEN and SYDVKM. The CDR3 runs 14 residues. V was pared by 5 bases and J by 4 bases, with 14 bases between. The CDR3 protein is CASSERTAGTEAFF. CDR3 coding DNA: TGTGCCAGCAGTGAGAGGACGGCCGGCACTGAAGCTTTCTTT.